This T cell receptor beta chain is from a study of blood T cell repertoires in COVID-19. Study details: Researchers got acute and convalescent COVID-19 samples from the United States, Italy and Spain. PBMCs, B-cell-depleted T cells, or T cells were the source of the cDNA or gDNA that made up the material.

The V segment lost 4 bases and the J segment 0 bases; nucleotides outside the gene matches: 5. Germline lookup yields CDR1 SGHRS and CDR2 YFSETQ. The CDR3 loop spans 15 amino acids. A single count supports this clone. Which cohort a participant joined came from the clinical history participants gave. Measured with immunoSEQ multiplex PCR; TCRdb has only the in-frame clones, and not every one. The sample includes some 200,000 clones, about 83% of them seen just once. Sequenced input: PBMCs or T cells enriched from blood (not recorded which). This TCR was sampled from a woman aged 50 to 65 who had been exposed to COVID-19. The chain joins TRBV5-1 to TRBJ1-2; TRBD1 aligns across 8 bases. CDR3 sequence reads: CASSGRTGTNYGYTF. In nucleotides, the CDR3 is TGCGCCAGCAGCGGGAGGACAGGGACTAACTATGGCTACACCTTC.